This is a list of T cell receptor beta chains from one sample in a study of T cell changes during pregnancy in multiple sclerosis. Assay used: immunoSEQ multiplex PCR; TCRdb lists only in-frame clones, some missing. The sample contains 35,000 to 45,000 clones, 75% to 95% of which appear only once. The sample was CD4+ T cells from peripheral blood mononuclear cells, taken after pregnancy. The receptors were sampled from a female donor in good health, enrolled as a control in a pregnancy study. Both conserved end residues are part of each CDR3. The D gene is left open where the match is weak. Rows give clone size only sometimes, using once, few, many, or a class for an expanded clone.

V gene,clone size,J gene,D gene,CDR3 protein,CDR3 DNA
TRBV28,.,TRBJ2-7,TRBD2,CASRPSGGSYEQYF,TGTGCCAGCAGACCTAGCGGGGGCTCCTACGAGCAGTACTTC
TRBV5-5,.,TRBJ1-1,.,CASSLIRNTEAFF,TGTGCCAGCAGCTTGATTAGGAACACTGAAGCTTTCTTT
TRBV28,.,TRBJ2-7,.,CASSLSALEQYF,TGTGCCAGCAGTCTTAGCGCTCTCGAGCAGTACTTC
TRBV5-1,.,TRBJ1-4,.,CASSWDFSGGEKLFF,TGCGCCAGCAGCTGGGACTTTTCGGGTGGTGAAAAACTGTTTTTT
TRBV5-1,.,TRBJ2-1,TRBD2,CASSSLAGEMSSYNEQFF,TGCGCCAGCAGCTCACTAGCGGGGGAGATGAGCTCCTACAATGAGCAGTTCTTC
TRBV28,.,TRBJ2-6,TRBD1,CASSGQALSGANVLTF,TGTGCCAGCAGCGGACAGGCTCTCTCTGGGGCCAACGTCCTGACTTTC
TRBV5-4,.,TRBJ1-1,.,CASSFLGMNTEAFF,TGTGCCAGCAGCTTTCTCGGTATGAACACTGAAGCTTTCTTT
TRBV29-1,.,TRBJ2-1,.,CSVVVPTTSSYNEQFF,TGCAGCGTTGTGGTACCAACCACTTCCTCCTACAATGAGCAGTTCTTC
TRBV5-4,.,TRBJ1-3,.,CASSPTAGAGNTIYF,TGTGCCAGCAGCCCCACCGCGGGGGCTGGAAACACCATATATTTT
TRBV11-2,.,TRBJ2-5,.,CASSLVGGLGETQYF,TGTGCCAGCAGCTTAGTGGGGGGATTGGGGGAGACCCAGTACTTC
TRBV5-5,once,TRBJ2-1,TRBD1,CASSLGQASSYNEQFF,TGTGCCAGCAGCCTGGGACAGGCGAGCTCCTACAATGAGCAGTTCTTC
TRBV30,.,TRBJ1-4,.,CAWSDPAGTEKLFF,TGTGCCTGGAGTGACCCTGCGGGTACAGAAAAACTGTTTTTT
TRBV28,.,TRBJ2-7,.,CASSFPEGGIYEQYF,TGTGCCAGCAGTTTCCCTGAAGGGGGTATCTACGAGCAGTACTTC
TRBV28,.,TRBJ2-7,.,CASSLWGRSSSYEQYF,TGTGCCAGCAGTTTATGGGGGAGGTCTTCGTCTTACGAGCAGTACTTC
TRBV19,.,TRBJ2-2,TRBD1,CASSIVGQSSGELFF,TGTGCCAGTAGTATAGTGGGACAGAGCTCCGGGGAGCTGTTTTTT
TRBV4-1,.,TRBJ2-7,.,CASSQYRSDSSYEQYF,TGCGCCAGCAGCCAGTATCGTTCGGACAGCTCCTACGAGCAGTACTTC
TRBV30,.,TRBJ2-1,TRBD2,CAWSSWDYENNEQFF,TGTGCCTGGAGTTCTTGGGACTATGAAAACAATGAGCAGTTCTTC
TRBV5-1,few,TRBJ1-5,TRBD1,CASSLGGTGGLNQPQHF,TGCGCCAGCAGCTTGGGGGGGACAGGTGGACTTAATCAGCCCCAGCATTTT
TRBV28,.,TRBJ2-4,TRBD2,CASNEVFGGAGIQYF,TGTGCCAGCAATGAGGTCTTCGGGGGGGCAGGCATTCAGTACTTC
TRBV10-1,.,TRBJ2-7,.,CASSQDRLEQYF,TGCGCCAGCAGTCAGGACAGACTGGAGCAGTACTTC
TRBV5-1,.,TRBJ1-2,TRBD1,CASSLGQGAKKRDGYTF,TGCGCCAGCAGCTTGGGCCAGGGGGCGAAGAAGAGAGATGGCTACACCTTC
TRBV7-9,.,TRBJ2-5,TRBD2,CASSSAGTSEETQYF,TGTGCCAGCAGCTCCGCTGGGACTAGCGAAGAGACCCAGTACTTC
TRBV6-5,.,TRBJ1-4,TRBD1,CASATGRTNEKLFF,TGTGCCAGCGCGACAGGGCGCACTAATGAAAAACTGTTTTTT
TRBV7-8,.,TRBJ2-2,TRBD2,CAGAREGQDTGELFF,TGTGCGGGGGCGCGGGAGGGCCAGGACACCGGGGAGCTGTTTTTT
TRBV9,.,TRBJ1-1,.,CASSADRHTEAFF,TGTGCCAGCAGCGCAGACAGACACACTGAAGCTTTCTTT
TRBV2,.,TRBJ2-7,TRBD1,CASSDGDRGPF,TGTGCCAGCAGTGATGGGGACAGGGGACCCTTC
TRBV2,.,TRBJ1-3,.,CATGTNPGNTIYF,TGTGCCACCGGGACAAACCCTGGAAACACCATATATTTT
TRBV5-4,.,TRBJ1-4,TRBD1,CASSGQGGIASNEKLFF,TGTGCCAGCAGCGGGCAGGGGGGCATTGCGTCTAATGAAAAACTGTTTTTT
TRBV2,once,TRBJ2-1,TRBD1,CASRGTGGNEQFF,TGTGCCAGCAGAGGGACAGGGGGGAATGAGCAGTTCTTC
TRBV6-1,.,TRBJ2-1,TRBD2,CASRRGTSGNNEQFF,TGTGCCAGCAGGAGGGGGACTAGCGGAAACAATGAGCAGTTCTTC
TRBV7-9,.,TRBJ2-7,TRBD1,CASSLAGTGTDEQYF,TGTGCCAGCAGCTTAGCGGGGACAGGGACGGACGAGCAGTACTTC
TRBV5-3,.,TRBJ1-5,TRBD1,CARSRDRASNQPQHF,TGTGCCAGAAGCCGTGACAGGGCGAGCAATCAGCCCCAGCATTTT
TRBV7-2,.,TRBJ2-1,TRBD1,CASSPSTGGNEQFF,TGTGCCAGCAGCCCTTCGACAGGGGGCAATGAGCAGTTCTTC
TRBV7-9,.,TRBJ2-3,.,CAGSPSADTQYF,TGTGCCGGCTCCCCCAGCGCAGATACGCAGTATTTT
TRBV2,.,TRBJ2-5,.,CASSDEETQYF,TGTGCCAGCAGTGATGAGGAGACCCAGTACTTC
TRBV4-3,.,TRBJ1-2,.,CASSHKGNYGYTF,TGCGCCAGCAGCCATAAGGGGAACTATGGCTACACCTTC
TRBV6-4,.,TRBJ1-1,.,CASSAGGTEAFF,TGTGCCAGCAGTGCGGGGGGGACTGAAGCTTTCTTT
TRBV29-1,.,TRBJ2-1,.,CSVGRGSYNEQFF,TGCAGCGTTGGCAGGGGCAGTTACAATGAGCAGTTCTTC
TRBV15,.,TRBJ1-1,.,CATSREVRGEAFF,TGTGCCACCAGCAGAGAAGTCCGCGGTGAAGCTTTCTTT
TRBV11-2,once,TRBJ2-1,.,CASSLALIGVDEQFF,TGTGCCAGCAGCTTAGCTTTAATAGGGGTCGATGAGCAGTTCTTC
TRBV19,.,TRBJ2-7,TRBD2,CASSIGGGRSSYEQYF,TGTGCCAGTAGTATAGGGGGGGGACGGTCGTCCTACGAGCAGTACTTC
TRBV7-2,.,TRBJ1-5,.,CASSLAGGRQPQHF,TGTGCCAGCAGCTTAGCAGGGGGTCGTCAGCCCCAGCATTTT
TRBV9,.,TRBJ2-3,TRBD2,CASSHTSGGGDTQYF,TGTGCCAGCAGCCATACTAGCGGGGGCGGAGATACGCAGTATTTT
TRBV28,.,TRBJ1-1,.,CASKRPGQGNTEAFF,TGTGCCAGCAAACGTCCAGGGCAGGGGAACACTGAAGCTTTCTTT
TRBV19,.,TRBJ2-7,.,CASRSSPVAREQYF,TGTGCCAGTAGAAGTTCCCCGGTGGCGCGGGAGCAGTACTTC
TRBV7-3,.,TRBJ2-7,.,CASSPGGGYEQYF,TGTGCCAGCAGCCCCGGGGGTGGGTACGAGCAGTACTTC
TRBV6-5,.,TRBJ2-1,TRBD2,CASSYDGGSPDEQFF,TGTGCCAGCAGTTACGACGGCGGGAGCCCCGATGAGCAGTTCTTC
TRBV28,.,TRBJ1-2,TRBD1,CASTSGQNYGYTF,TGTGCCAGCACCTCGGGACAGAACTATGGCTACACCTTC